This T cell receptor (beta chain) was identified during a study of pediatric ulcerative colitis. Study information: Most patients had pancolitis, and two had left-sided colitis.

V was shortened by 2 bases and J by 0 bases, with 11 bases between the two germline ends. Germline CDR1 is MNHEY and CDR2 is SMNVEV (reference sequence). The CDR3 extends over 17 amino acids. Notes on the study in general: Blood-rectal clonal overlap within each person was significantly higher in ulcerative colitis patients than controls.

As regards this clone: Its antigen is currently unknown.

The data were produced by immunoSEQ multiplex PCR, yet TCRdb's version contains in-frame clones alone and is incomplete. The sample records fewer than 15,000 clones, around 89% being singletons. The diagnostic colonoscopy in ulcerative colitis patients preceded any immunosuppressive treatment. The chain employs TRBV27 and TRBJ1-6; D might be TRBD1 (5 bases). Sequenced: blood. This TCR was sampled from a boy aged 10-17 years with moderate ulcerative colitis. CDR3 sequence (DNA): TGTGCCAGCAGTTTAGCCCGGACAAGCTCCTATAATTCACCCCTCCACTTT. Its protein product is CASSLARTSSYNSPLHF.